This T cell receptor (beta chain) was sequenced during a study of OX40 agonist ivuxolimab in advanced cancers. Background on the study: Every 2 weeks, patients got intravenous ivuxolimab at one of six dose levels (0.01-10 mg/kg). Participants, 82.7% male, averaged 60 years of age, ranging from roughly 20 to 85.

Produced via immunoSEQ multiplex PCR; TCRdb's table is partial and in-frame only. The data hold fewer than 80,000 clones, with 80% to 90% observed a single time. J gave up 2 bases and V 2 bases, and 4 bases lay outside the gene matches. CDR1 is MNHEY, CDR2 SMNVEV, per germline (reference sequence). There are 16 residues in the CDR3. At baseline, cycle 4 day 1, and cycle 7 day 1, blood was sampled. The V gene is TRBV27, the J gene TRBJ2-3, with 10 bases fitting TRBD2. This TCR was sampled from an adult with an advanced solid tumor such as melanoma, head and neck, liver or kidney cancer. Source: CD4+ or CD8+ T cells sorted from blood, taken in a trial of the OX40 agonist ivuxolimab. The CDR3 coding sequence is TGTGCCAGCAGTTTAAGGACTAGCGGTTACACAGATACGCAGTATTTT. Its protein product is CASSLRTSGYTDTQYF.